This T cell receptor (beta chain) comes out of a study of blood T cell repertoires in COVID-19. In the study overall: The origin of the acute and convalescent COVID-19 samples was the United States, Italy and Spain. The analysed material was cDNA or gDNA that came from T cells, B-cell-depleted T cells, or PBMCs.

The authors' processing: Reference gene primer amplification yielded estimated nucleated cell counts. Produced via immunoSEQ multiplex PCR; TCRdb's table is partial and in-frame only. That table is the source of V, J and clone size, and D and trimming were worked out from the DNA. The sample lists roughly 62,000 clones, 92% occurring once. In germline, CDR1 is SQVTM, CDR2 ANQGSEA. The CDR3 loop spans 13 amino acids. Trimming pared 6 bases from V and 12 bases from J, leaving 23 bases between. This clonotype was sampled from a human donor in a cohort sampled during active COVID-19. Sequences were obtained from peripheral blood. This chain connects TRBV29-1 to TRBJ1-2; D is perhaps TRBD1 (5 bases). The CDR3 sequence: CSVLHEAQGGNTF. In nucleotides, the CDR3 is TGCAGCGTGTTACATGAAGCCCAGGGTGGAAACACCTTC.